This T cell receptor (beta chain) was documented in a study of blood T cell repertoires in COVID-19. Study context: The United States, Italy and Spain supplied acute and convalescent COVID-19 samples. Sources were T cells, B-cell-depleted T cells, or PBMCs; the material itself was cDNA or gDNA.

In the study's own analysis: Estimation of nucleated cell counts relied on the amplification of reference gene primers. Method: immunoSEQ multiplex PCR; TCRdb's copy keeps in-frame clones and lacks some. V and J calls and clone size follow that table, whereas D and trimming were derived from the DNA. In the table there are 160,000 or so clones, about 85% of which are singletons. This clone was found a few times. Germline V gene sequence: CDR1 KGHSH, CDR2 LQKENI. V gave up 5 bases and J gave up 4 bases; unmatched junction bases: 8. This CDR3 comprises 15 residues. The rearrangement joins TRBV18 to TRBJ1-2; 9 nucleotides line up with TRBD1. The sequence was obtained from a woman aged 70-85 years with acute or convalescent COVID-19. The sequencing input was peripheral blood. The CDR3 protein is CASSETGGMSYGYTF. The CDR3, as DNA: TGTGCCAGCTCAGAGACAGGGGGAATGAGCTATGGCTACACCTTC.